The sequence of this TCR beta chain was determined in a study of blood T cell repertoires in COVID-19. Across the whole study: The study drew acute and convalescent COVID-19 samples from the United States, Italy and Spain. From T cells, B-cell-depleted T cells, or PBMCs came the material, which was cDNA or gDNA.

J gave up 6 bases and V 2 bases, and 5 bases lay outside the gene matches. The germline gives CDR1 SGHNT, CDR2 YYREEE (reference sequence). The CDR3 has 15 amino acids. Authors' processing steps: By means of reference gene primer amplification, nucleated cell counts were estimated. Libraries were prepared by immunoSEQ multiplex PCR; TCRdb keeps only in-frame clonotypes and omits some of them. V, J and clone size derive from that table, while D and trimming were established from the DNA sequence. Seen here are around 200,000 clones, 70% to 80% observed once, and the top ten hold about 6.5%. Patients in Seattle were enrolled during active infection, then followed longitudinally.

The chain recombines TRBV5-4 with TRBJ2-3; 11 bases agree with TRBD2. The sequence was collected from a woman in her thirties or forties with COVID-19, enrolled during active disease. Sequencing was carried out using peripheral blood. The CDR3 spells CASSFLAGGGDTQYF. The CDR3 DNA is TGTGCCAGCAGCTTCCTAGCGGGGGGAGGGGATACGCAGTATTTT. Full variable domain (rest looked up from reference TRBV5-4 and TRBJ2-3): ETGVTQSPTHLIKTRGQQVTLRCSSQSGHNTVSWYQQALGQGPQFIFQYYREEENGRGNFPPRFSGLQFPNYSSELNVNALELDDSALYLCASSFLAGGGDTQYFGPGTRLTVL.